Each of the 21 T cell receptor beta chains below was sequenced from the same sample in a study of T cell clonality in common variable immunodeficiency. The table came from immunoSEQ multiplex PCR; TCRdb's copy has only in-frame clones and leaves some out. Sampling found fewer than 30,000 clones, none seen once. The study's findings and limits: In common variable immunodeficiency, TCR beta chains reportedly carried fewer deletions and N-nucleotide insertions.

These receptors are not linked to any known antigen. The sequencing input was peripheral blood mononuclear cells. These receptors all come from a human donor with common variable immunodeficiency.

This clone was found a few times. The read ends 3 residues before the CDR3 terminus; that terminus is restored from the germline J gene. The chain has TRBV7-6 and TRBJ1-1; 8 bases are a match to TRBD1. Germline lookup yields CDR1 SGHVS and CDR2 FNYEAQ. After removal of 5 bases from V and 5 bases from J, the junction contained 4 bases not matched to a gene. This CDR3 is built from 13 residues. The DNA read from the CDR3 is TGTGCCAGCAGCCCGGGACAGGTGACTGAA. Its translation is CASSPGQVTE. The CDR3 in full is CASSPGQVTEAFF.

In regard to this clone: The missing CDR3 end, 3 residues past where the read stops, is filled in from the germline J gene. This rearrangement joins TRBV6-1 to TRBJ1-1, with TRBD1 matching 9 bases. This CDR3 is built from 15 residues. Germline CDR1 reads MNHNS; CDR2 reads SASEGT. The ends lost 0 bases at V and 6 bases at J; junction bases unmatched: 5. The CDR3 bases that were read are TGTGCCAGCAGTGAAGCCGGGACAGGGAGACCTGAA. This translates into CASSEAGTGRPE. The full-length CDR3 reads as CASSEAGTGRPEAFF.

At least ten counts were recorded for this clone. The read ends 3 residues before the CDR3 terminus; that terminus is restored from the germline J gene. The genes are TRBV20-1 and TRBJ2-3; TRBD1 aligns across 8 bases. This CDR3 is 14 amino acids long. Germline V gene lookup returns CDR1 DFQATT and CDR2 SNEGSKA (reference sequence). Trimming took 4 bases from V and 1 from J; bases not matched to a gene: 4. The CDR3 bases that were read are TGCAGTGCTACCCCAGGGGGCGGCACAGATACG. Protein product: CSATPGGGTDT. The whole CDR3 sequence is CSATPGGGTDTQYF.

As for this clone: The CDR3 end lies 3 residues beyond the end of the read and is filled in from the germline J gene. The chain links TRBV19 to TRBJ2-4; the D gene is possibly TRBD1 (7 bases). V was trimmed by 5 bases and J by 5 bases, leaving 16 bases between them. CDR1 LNHDA and CDR2 SQIVND come from the germline V gene (reference sequence). CDR3 length: 15 amino acids. This CDR3 is CASSGYRRGQNIQYF. Incomplete CDR3 DNA: TGTGCCAGTAGTGGATACAGGAGGGGGCAAAACATT.

For this clone: The read ends 3 residues shy of where the CDR3 ends; the end is completed using the germline J gene. V is TRBV7-9 and J is TRBJ1-2; D is undetermined. The germline V gene encodes CDR1 SEHNR and CDR2 FQNEAQ (reference sequence). The CDR3 is made up of 13 amino acids. Trimming left V 11 bases short and J 4 bases short, with 17 bases between. The covered CDR3 bases are TGTGCCGGCGCGGTGGCAGAAGGCTATGGC. It yields the protein CAGAVAEGYG. The whole CDR3 is CAGAVAEGYGYTF.

As regards this clone: Coverage ceases 3 residues before the CDR3 finishes, and the germline J gene fills in the end. This chain links TRBV18 with TRBJ1-1; TRBD1 matches at 8 bases. The CDR3 is 16 amino acids. V gave up 5 bases and J gave up 1 base; unmatched junction bases: 9. Per germline, CDR1 KGHSH and CDR2 LQKENI. The covered CDR3 bases are TGTGCCAGCTCATCACTCCCAGGACAGGGGAACACTGAA. Translating gives CASSSLPGQGNTE. The entire CDR3 sequence reads CASSSLPGQGNTEAFF. Based on the CDR3 plus reference TRBV18 and TRBJ1-1, the full variable domain is NAGVMQNPRHLVRRRGQEARLRCSPMKGHSHVYWYRQLPEEGLKFMVYLQKENIIDESGMPKERFSAEFPKEGPSILRIQQVVRGDSAAYFCASSSLPGQGNTEAFFGQGTRLTVV.

On this clone: The CDR3 goes on 3 residues after the read ends, and that part is filled in from the germline J gene. The V and J genes are TRBV19 and TRBJ2-7, with 10 bases lining up with TRBD1. CDR1 and CDR2 (germline): LNHDA, SQIVND (reference sequence). The CDR3 contains 21 residues. Germline trimming cut 7 bases from V and 3 bases from J; bases unmatched to any gene: 27. CDR3 loop: CASTLKVPGTGAASEIYEQYF. The DNA read from the CDR3 is TGTGCCAGTACCCTCAAGGTCCCCGGGACAGGGGCGGCTAGCGAAATCTACGAG.

Incomplete CDR3 DNA: TGTGCCAGCAGAGACACTAGCGGGACGCCGGCTGAG. Its protein is CASRDTSGTPAE. The whole CDR3 reads CASRDTSGTPAEQFF. The V and J genes are TRBV2 and TRBJ2-1, with 10 bases matching TRBD2. The read finishes 3 residues shy of the CDR3 end, and the germline J gene is used to complete it. Germline values: CDR1 SNHLY, CDR2 FYNNEI. V lost 6 bases and J lost 9; bases outside the gene matches: 11. The CDR3 contains 15 residues.

In its sample, this clone was seen many times. The read ends 3 residues before the CDR3 terminus; that terminus is restored from the germline J gene. The V call is TRBV19, the J call TRBJ1-2; the match to TRBD1 covers 7 bases. The germline V gene has CDR1 LNHDA and CDR2 SQIVND (reference sequence). V trimming: 9 bases; J trimming: 4 bases; junction bases outside the gene matches: 11. CDR3 length: 14 amino acids. The CDR3 loop reads CASHNQDRFYGYTF. Incomplete CDR3 DNA: TGTGCCAGCCACAACCAGGACAGGTTCTATGGC.

A remark on this clone: With the read ending 3 residues before the CDR3 end, the germline J gene is used to fill in that end. This chain uses TRBV30 with TRBJ2-7, with 10 bases identical to TRBD2. CDR1 GTSNPN and CDR2 SVGIG come from the germline V gene (reference sequence). This CDR3 comprises 13 residues. V lost 5 bases to trimming and J lost 1 base; unmatched junction nucleotides: 2. CDR3 amino acids: CAWGLAVSYEQYF. CDR3 DNA, as far as it was read: TGTGCCTGGGGACTAGCGGTGTCCTACGAG.

Concerning this clone: Read coverage stops 3 residues before the CDR3 terminus; the germline J gene supplies the remainder. V and J are TRBV6-2 or TRBV6-3 and TRBJ2-1; 10 nucleotides match TRBD2. The length of the CDR3 is 16 residues. The junction had 0 bases not matched to a gene; V was cut back by 0 bases and J by 1 base. Germline loops: CDR1 MNHEY, CDR2 SVGEGT. The CDR3 spells CASSYSSGRSYNEQFF. The CDR3 DNA, read in part, is TGTGCCAGCAGTTACTCTAGCGGGAGGTCCTACAATGAG.

Judged by abundance, this clone is medium-sized. Read sequence stops 3 residues before the CDR3 end, and the germline J gene provides the missing end. The chain links TRBV18 to TRBJ1-5; 7 bases align to TRBD1. Trimming cost V 2 bases and J 4 bases; bases outside gene matches: 8. Germline V CDR1 and CDR2: KGHSH, LQKENI. CDR3 size: 16 residues. CDR3: CASSPARATGNQPQHF. CDR3 DNA (partial): TGTGCCAGCTCACCAGCCCGAGCGACAGGGAATCAGCCC.

This clone showed up just a few times. The read ends 3 residues shy of where the CDR3 ends; the end is completed using the germline J gene. The V call is TRBV18, the J call TRBJ1-1; D may be TRBD1 (6 bases). Germline V gene lookup returns CDR1 KGHSH and CDR2 LQKENI. The CDR3 has 15 residues. The V end was cut by 2 bases, the J end by 1 base, with 11 bases between. This CDR3 is CASSPAGVTNTEAFF. CDR3 bases read: TGTGCCAGCTCACCAGCAGGGGTTACGAACACTGAA.

This clone showed up many times. The CDR3 goes on 3 residues after the read ends, and that part is filled in from the germline J gene. The J gene is TRBJ2-5, the V gene TRBV30; maybe TRBD1 (5 bases). Germline CDR1 GTSNPN, CDR2 SVGIG (reference sequence). V lost 6 bases and J 6 bases, leaving 20 bases between the germline ends. The length of the CDR3 is 14 residues. CDR3 DNA (partial): TGTGCCTGCGGCACACGCACAGGAACCCAGACC. As protein: CACGTRTGTQT. The complete CDR3 sequence is CACGTRTGTQTQYF.

This clone came up a few times. The read ends 3 residues before the CDR3 terminus; that terminus is restored from the germline J gene. The J gene is TRBJ2-1, the V gene TRBV5-1; D gene ambiguous. Germline V CDR1 and CDR2: SGHRS, YFSETQ. The CDR3 has 14 amino acids. The V and J ends lost 9 bases and 4 bases respectively, with 17 bases between them. CDR3 DNA (partial): TGCGCCAACCCAATGCCACAGAGTTACAATGAG. This codes for CANPMPQSYNE. The full CDR3 sequence reads CANPMPQSYNEQFF.

This clone was observed a handful of times. The CDR3 end lies 3 residues beyond the end of the read and is filled in from the germline J gene. The chain joins TRBV18 to TRBJ1-1; possible D gene TRBD1, 6 bases. Germline CDR1 is KGHSH and CDR2 is LQKENI. This CDR3 is built from 14 residues. Between the trimmed V and J ends, which lost 4 bases and 3 bases, there was a span of 12 bases. The CDR3 spells CASSLGGPHTEAFF. The sequenced CDR3 bases are TGTGCCAGCTCACTCGGGGGGCCCCACACTGAA.

The CDR3 spells CASSLRQGYTF. The covered CDR3 bases are TGTGCCAGCAGCCTCAGACAGGGC. V is TRBV7-2 and J is TRBJ1-2; tentatively, D is TRBD1 (5 bases). The CDR3 is cut off 3 residues early in the read; its end comes from the germline J gene. Germline loops: CDR1 SGHTA, CDR2 FQGNSA. CDR3 size: 11 residues. Drawing the rest from reference TRBV7-2 and TRBJ1-2, the complete variable domain is GAGVSQSPSNKVTEKGKDVELRCDPISGHTALYWYRQSLGQGLEFLIYFQGNSAPDKSGLPSDRFSAERTGGSVSTLTIQRTQQEDSAVYLCASSLRQGYTFGSGTRLTVV.

This clone has ten or more counts. The missing CDR3 end, 3 residues past where the read stops, is filled in from the germline J gene. V usage is TRBV18 and J usage is TRBJ1-2; 8 positions agree with TRBD1. After removal of 2 bases from V and 1 base from J, the junction contained 9 bases not matched to a gene. The CDR3 contains 17 residues. The germline gives CDR1 KGHSH, CDR2 LQKENI. CDR3 DNA, as far as it was read: TGTGCCAGCTCACCATCCGCCGGGACAGGACTTAACTATGGC. Its translation is CASSPSAGTGLNYG. The CDR3 in full is CASSPSAGTGLNYGYTF.

This clone was recorded at least ten times. The read comes to an end 3 residues before the CDR3 does, leaving the germline J gene to fill in the end. This chain connects TRBV12-3 or TRBV12-4 to TRBJ1-5; 9 bases are shared with TRBD1. The CDR3 consists of 15 residues. V dropped 5 bases and J dropped 4; count of bases not matched to a gene: 6. CDR3 DNA, as far as it was read: TGTGCCAGCAGTGCAACCGGGACAGGGAATCAGCCC. This translates into CASSATGTGNQP. The entire CDR3 is CASSATGTGNQPQHF.

Worth noting for this clone: The CDR3 end is not reached by the read, which stops 3 residues before it; the germline J gene fills it in. The chain has TRBV7-9 and TRBJ2-1, with 7 bases matching TRBD2. V lost 5 bases and J lost 5; bases outside the gene matches: 9. Germline CDR1 SEHNR, CDR2 FQNEAQ (reference sequence). This CDR3 region has 15 residues. CDR3 residues: CASSQAASGDNEQFF. CDR3 bases read: TGTGCCAGCAGCCAAGCGGCTAGCGGAGACAATGAG.

The sample holds a few counts of this clone. The read halts 3 residues ahead of the CDR3 end, with the missing end drawn from the germline J gene. The gene calls are TRBV11-2 and TRBJ2-7, with TRBD1 matching over 9 bases. With 1 base clipped from V and 3 bases from J, the junction kept 4 bases outside the gene matches. Germline CDR1 is SGHAT and CDR2 is FQNNGV. CDR3 length: 15 residues. The CDR3 loop is CASSLVGTGYYEQYF. CDR3 DNA (partial): TGTGCCAGCAGCTTAGTCGGGACAGGGTACTACGAG.